This record concerns one T cell receptor (beta chain) sequence. What it binds is not known. The entry originates in a study of cytomegalovirus exposure and HLA in healthy donors. Whole-study context: HLA-typed donors contributed 65 million to 95 million unique TCRs, which were held in an early data release.

Study-wide results and limits: Beyond CMV serostatus, there was no information to go on about immune exposure. It was around 160 TCR beta chains that were listed as cytomegalovirus-associated. Using a false discovery rate of 0.05, a later analysis showed that 15,000 to 20,000 TCR beta sequences were associated with HLA alleles.

The CDR3 runs to 15 residues. Germline values: CDR1 SQVTM, CDR2 ANQGSEA. The V gene lost 7 bases and the J gene lost 4 bases, with 21 bases spanning the gap. Both 60 Vbeta primers and 13 Jbeta primers went into the PCR. TCRdb's copy holds only in-frame clones and misses some; the assay was immunoSEQ multiplex PCR. The table has roughly 140,000 clones, about 70% seen once. This sequence was found in a woman aged 40 to 49 in good health and CMV-seronegative. The V call is TRBV29-1, the J call TRBJ2-3; perhaps TRBD1 as D (6 bases). Specimen: PBMCs. The CDR3 coding sequence is TGCAGCGCAGAAACAGGGTTGGGTTCCTCAGATACGCAGTATTTT. As protein: CSAETGLGSSDTQYF.